These T cell receptor beta chains were read from a single sample in a study of a mutant IDH1 vaccine in newly diagnosed glioma. This table comes from immunoSEQ multiplex PCR, and its TCRdb copy is limited to in-frame clones, with some not included. Of fewer than 85,000 clones listed, about 86% are singletons. Sequences were derived from PBMCs, sampled from a glioma patient treated with radiotherapy, temozolomide or both. All receptors come from a man aged 25 to 40 with glioma. Each CDR3 is given with its conserved first and last residue. The D gene is left open where the match is weak. Only part of the rows carry a size: once, few, many, or a class if the clone is expanded.

V	J	size	D	DNA	CDR3
TRBV21-1	TRBJ2-1	once	.	TGTGCCAGCAGCAAAGACAGGGGGCCTGGTCTGAATGAGCAGTTCTTC	CASSKDRGPGLNEQFF
TRBV11-2	TRBJ2-7	.	.	TGTGCCAGCAGTGAACAGGGTTACTACGAGCAGTACTTC	CASSEQGYYEQYF
TRBV10-1	TRBJ1-4	.	.	TGCGCCAGCAGTCCACTGGGGGATAATGAAAAACTGTTTTTT	CASSPLGDNEKLFF
TRBV5-6	TRBJ1-5	.	.	TGTGCCAGCAGCCAAAGACAGTATCAGCCCCAGCATTTT	CASSQRQYQPQHF
TRBV5-1	TRBJ2-1	.	.	TGCGCCAGCAGCTTGGCTACAGGCTCCTACAATGAGCAGTTCTTC	CASSLATGSYNEQFF
TRBV5-1	TRBJ1-6	.	.	TGCGCCAGCAGCTTGGGAAATTCACCCCTCCACTTT	CASSLGNSPLHF
TRBV6-6	TRBJ2-3	.	TRBD1	TGTGCCAGCAGTTACTCACGGGGACAGGACACAGATACGCAGTATTTT	CASSYSRGQDTDTQYF
TRBV28	TRBJ1-5	.	TRBD1	TGTGCCAGCAGTCCTCCGGGACAGGGTTTCAATCAGCCCCAGCATTTT	CASSPPGQGFNQPQHF
TRBV19	TRBJ1-4	.	.	TGTGCCACCCGCCGGGGGTCGGGAGAAAAACTGTTTTTT	CATRRGSGEKLFF
TRBV5-1	TRBJ2-5	.	TRBD2	TGCGCCAGCAGCACCAGGACTAGCGGGGGGGCGGCCCAGTACTTC	CASSTRTSGGAAQYF
TRBV19	TRBJ1-5	.	TRBD1	TGTGCCAGTAGTATACTATCTCGTAAGGGGGCCAATCAGCCCCAGCATTTT	CASSILSRKGANQPQHF
TRBV28	TRBJ2-7	.	.	TGTGCCAGCAGTCAGCCGGGGCGGAGGCCCTACGAGCAGTACTTC	CASSQPGRRPYEQYF
TRBV28	TRBJ2-7	.	TRBD2	TGTGCCAGCAGTTTAGGAACCGGGGGGACTATCCACGAGCAGTACTTC	CASSLGTGGTIHEQYF
TRBV5-1	TRBJ2-2	.	.	TGCGCCAGCAGCTTAGGGGGTACCGGGGAGCTGTTTTTT	CASSLGGTGELFF
TRBV19	TRBJ1-6	.	.	TGTGCCAGTAGTATTTCAGGGTATTATAATTCACCCCTCCACTTT	CASSISGYYNSPLHF
TRBV6-6	TRBJ1-5	.	.	TGTGCCAGCAGTCCCCGGACGGGTTATAGCAATCAGCCCCAGCATTTT	CASSPRTGYSNQPQHF
TRBV5-6	TRBJ1-5	.	.	TGTGCCAGCAGCCTCCGTGGAGGGGCACAGCCCCAGCATTTT	CASSLRGGAQPQHF
TRBV6-4	TRBJ2-1	.	TRBD2	TGTGCCAGCAGTGACCGTTTTCGGACTAGCGGGGCCAACAATGAGCAGTTCTTC	CASSDRFRTSGANNEQFF
TRBV4-2	TRBJ1-6	.	.	TGTGCCAGCAGCCAAGAGAGGGGTTTTCGATCACCCCTCCACTTT	CASSQERGFRSPLHF
TRBV2	TRBJ2-2	few	.	TGTGCCAGCGGCTCCTCCAAGGGGTCGGGGAAAACCGGGGAGCTGTTTTTT	CASGSSKGSGKTGELFF
TRBV30	TRBJ1-5	.	.	TGTGCCTGGAGTAGGGATAGCAATCAGCCCCAGCATTTT	CAWSRDSNQPQHF
TRBV15	TRBJ2-3	once	TRBD1	TGTGCCACCAGCCGACAGGGTTTAGCGCAGTATTTT	CATSRQGLAQYF
TRBV30	TRBJ2-5	.	TRBD2	TGTGCCTGTGGGCGGGGGGACCAAGAGACCCAGTACTTC	CACGRGDQETQYF
TRBV10-1	TRBJ1-5	.	.	.	CASSLRSPSIF
TRBV6-5	TRBJ2-7	once	.	TGTGCCAGCAGACAGGGTATGGGAAACGAGCAGTACTTC	CASRQGMGNEQYF
TRBV5-1	TRBJ2-1	.	.	TGCGCCAGCAGCATTTCCGGGACACAAAACAATGAGCAGTTCTTC	CASSISGTQNNEQFF
TRBV19	TRBJ1-1	.	TRBD1	TGTGCCAGTAGGGGACAGGTGAACACTGAAGCTTTCTTT	CASRGQVNTEAFF
TRBV5-1	TRBJ2-1	.	TRBD1	TGCGCCAGCAGCGCCCGGACAGGGGGGGGTAATGAGCAGTTCTTC	CASSARTGGGNEQFF
TRBV2	TRBJ2-7	.	.	TGTGCCAGCAGTGTCGGGGCGAGAGGCTACGAGCAGTACTTC	CASSVGARGYEQYF
TRBV13	TRBJ2-7	.	.	TGTGCCAGCAGCTCCAGGGGTCCGATCTCCTACGAGCAGTACTTC	CASSSRGPISYEQYF
TRBV9	TRBJ1-1	.	.	TGTGCCAGCAGCGTAGGAAGAGGGAGGGCTGGAGATGGAGACACTGAAGCTTTCTTT	CASSVGRGRAGDGDTEAFF